Below, one TCR beta chain is given with its context. What it binds is not known. At one boundary the junction diverges from the germline segment, which might be a read error. CDR1 and CDR2 (germline): SSHAT, FNYEAQ (reference sequence). The CDR3 is 13 amino acids. Primers included in the PCR were 60 Vbeta and 13 Jbeta primers. Data came from immunoSEQ multiplex PCR; TCRdb stores just in-frame clones and leaves some out. The table has 150,000 to 200,000 clones, around 77% seen once. The data are from a study of cytomegalovirus exposure and HLA in healthy donors. Overall study findings and caveats: Trimming of TCR beta V- and J-genes showed a link, identified in a later analysis, to a missense DCLRE1C variant.

This receptor was obtained from a woman aged 40 to 50 in good health and CMV-seronegative. The specimen sequenced was PBMCs. The genes are TRBV7-7 and TRBJ1-3; D remains unclear. The CDR3 protein is CASSPIDGNTIYF. The DNA for the CDR3 is TGTGCTAGCAGCCCAATAGATGGAAACACCATATATTTT.